This T cell receptor beta chain was recovered during a study of tumor-infiltrating lymphocytes in localized non-small cell lung cancer. General study results and limits: Different pieces of the same tissue went to different assays, confounding technical variation with intratumor heterogeneity. Only some patients had TCR sequencing, depending on available tissue.

Remarks on this clone: Its specificity is unknown.

Libraries were prepared by immunoSEQ multiplex PCR; TCRdb keeps only in-frame clonotypes and omits some of them. The sample yields around 15,000 clones, roughly 69% seen once. The CDR3 loop spans 13 amino acids. V was pared by 5 bases and J by 9 bases, with 14 bases between. Germline lookup yields CDR1 MGHDK and CDR2 SYGVNS. Material: lung tumor tissue. The chain is built from TRBV25-1 and TRBJ2-1, with D perhaps being TRBD1 or TRBD2 (5 bases each). The receptor comes from a human donor with non-small cell lung cancer. CDR3 region: CASSTGGGTEQFF. The CDR3 region has the DNA TGTGCCAGCAGTACCGGTGGGGGAACTGAGCAGTTCTTC. Full variable domain (rest looked up from reference TRBV25-1 and TRBJ2-1): EADIYQTPRYLVIGTGKKITLECSQTMGHDKMYWYQQDPGMELHLIHYSYGVNSTEKGDLSSESTVSRIRTEHFPLTLESARPSHTSQYLCASSTGGGTEQFFGPGTRLTVL.